The 18 T cell receptor beta chains in this list originate from one sample, sequenced in a study of T cell clonality in common variable immunodeficiency. The data were produced by immunoSEQ multiplex PCR, yet TCRdb's version contains in-frame clones alone and is incomplete. Sampling found around 55,000 clones, none seen once. The sample consisted of peripheral blood mononuclear cells. These receptors all come from a person aged 18 to 75 in good health.

This clone was seen ten or more times. The read ends 3 residues early relative to the CDR3; the germline J gene fills the gap. The chain recombines TRBV5-1 with TRBJ1-1; 7 positions agree with TRBD1. Germline V gene data show CDR1 as SGHRS and CDR2 as YFSETQ. This CDR3 region has 15 residues. The V segment lost 4 bases and the J segment 0 bases; nucleotides outside the gene matches: 6. Incomplete CDR3 DNA: TGCGCCAGCAGCCAGGGACAGAGCATGAACACTGAA. It specifies CASSQGQSMNTE. The CDR3 in full is CASSQGQSMNTEAFF.

This clone was seen many times. The DNA ends 3 residues before the CDR3 does, and the rest of the CDR3 is filled in from the germline J gene. The chain is built from TRBV28 and TRBJ1-4, with D unresolved. CDR1 is MDHEN and CDR2 is SYDVKM in the germline V gene. Trimming stripped 10 bases from V and 8 bases from J, with 17 bases between. The CDR3 runs to 13 residues. The sequenced CDR3 bases are TGTGCCACCACAAGGAACACTAGGGAAAAA. Translation: CATTRNTREK. The CDR3 reads in full as CATTRNTREKLFF.

This clone was observed many times. The CDR3 extends 3 residues past the end of the read, so its final part is completed from the germline J gene. The gene calls are TRBV28 and TRBJ1-1, with D uncertain. The germline CDR1 and CDR2 sequences are MDHEN and SYDVKM. CDR3 length: 13 amino acids. With 3 bases removed from V and 4 bases from J, the gap between germline ends came to 9 bases. CDR3 DNA (partial): TGTGCCAGCAGTTTTCAAGTACTCACTGAA. It codes for CASSFQVLTE. The whole CDR3 reads CASSFQVLTEAFF.

In its sample, this clone was seen many times. The DNA ends 3 residues before the CDR3 does, and the rest of the CDR3 is filled in from the germline J gene. This chain links TRBV6-1 with TRBJ2-5; 8 nucleotides line up with TRBD1. CDR1 MNHNS and CDR2 SASEGT come from the germline V gene. The CDR3 spans 16 residues. The ends lost 0 bases at V and 4 bases at J; junction bases unmatched: 7. Partial CDR3 DNA: TGTGCCAGCAGTGAAGCATGGGACAGGAAGATAGAGACC. This gives the protein CASSEAWDRKIET. The CDR3 reads in full as CASSEAWDRKIETQYF.

This clone was seen at least ten times. Read data end 3 residues before the CDR3 end; the end is taken from the germline J gene. This chain links TRBV6-2 or TRBV6-3 with TRBJ1-6, with unresolved D. Between the trimmed V and J ends, which lost 6 bases and 7 bases, there was a span of 16 bases. Germline V CDR1 and CDR2: MNHEY, SVGEGT. The CDR3 covers 15 residues. CDR3 sequence: CASSRRNLLNSPLHF. CDR3 DNA (partial): TGTGCCAGCAGCCGCAGGAATCTTTTAAATTCACCC.

This clone has at least ten counts. The read terminates 3 residues ahead of where the CDR3 ends, so the germline J gene completes it. This sequence joins TRBV7-9 and TRBJ1-1, with D maybe TRBD1 (6 bases). This CDR3 spans 14 amino acids. Germline V gene data show CDR1 as SEHNR and CDR2 as FQNEAQ (reference sequence). CDR3 bases read: TGTGCCAGCAGCACCACAGGACCAGGGGAGGAA. Its protein product is CASSTTGPGEE. The full CDR3 reads CASSTTGPGEEAFF.

In the case of this clone: The sequenced fragment ends 3 residues before the CDR3 boundary, so the rest is inferred from the germline J gene. The chain uses TRBV7-2 and TRBJ1-2; tentative D call: TRBD1 (6 bases). V lost 5 bases and J 7 bases, leaving 14 bases between the germline ends. This CDR3 comprises 13 residues. Germline V lookup: CDR1 SGHTA, CDR2 FQGNSA. The DNA read from the CDR3 is TGTGCCAGCAGCGAGTACAGGGAGGGTGGC. It codes for CASSEYREGG. The entire CDR3 sequence reads CASSEYREGGYTF.

This clone was detected ten times or more. Read data end 3 residues before the CDR3 end; the end is taken from the germline J gene. The chain employs TRBV20-1 and TRBJ2-1; the match to TRBD2 covers 8 bases. Germline V lookup: CDR1 DFQATT, CDR2 SNEGSKA (reference sequence). The CDR3 is made up of 15 amino acids. The J segment lost 2 bases and the V segment lost 0 bases, leaving 3 bases of the junction unmatched. The CDR3 loop is CSARDPTSAYNEQFF. CDR3 DNA (partial): TGCAGTGCTAGAGATCCGACTAGCGCCTACAATGAG.

This clone appeared many times. The sequenced part of the CDR3 DNA is TGTGCCAGCAGCTTCCCAACTACAGATACG. Protein: CASSFPTTDT. The CDR3, in full, reads CASSFPTTDTQYF. J is TRBJ2-3 and V is TRBV7-9, with D hard to call. The read gets to within 3 residues of the CDR3 end, and the germline J gene fills in the rest. V lost 3 bases and J 3 bases, leaving 7 bases between the germline ends. The CDR3 extends over 13 amino acids. Per the germline V gene, CDR1 is SEHNR and CDR2 is FQNEAQ (reference sequence).

This clone has ten or more counts. The read falls 3 residues short of the CDR3 end, and the missing part is taken from the germline J gene. V gene TRBV30 combines with J gene TRBJ1-5; D might be TRBD1 (5 bases). From germline, CDR1 is GTSNPN and CDR2 SVGIG (reference sequence). Trimming took off 2 bases at V and 3 bases at J, with 8 bases between the two ends. The CDR3 is made up of 13 amino acids. This CDR3 reads CAWSQGINQPQHF. Partial CDR3 DNA: TGTGCCTGGAGTCAGGGAATCAATCAGCCC.

This clone appeared many times. The covered CDR3 bases are TGTGCCAGCAGCCAGGCCGGACAGGGCTTATATGGC. The encoded protein is CASSQAGQGLYG. The complete CDR3 sequence is CASSQAGQGLYGYTF. The rearrangement links TRBV3-1 (or the pseudogene TRBV3-2) to TRBJ1-2, with 8 bases lining up with TRBD1. The read terminates 3 residues ahead of where the CDR3 ends, so the germline J gene completes it. Trimming removed 3 bases from V and 5 bases from J; junction bases left unmatched: 8. Germline V gene data show CDR1 as LGHDT and CDR2 as YNNKEL (reference sequence). This CDR3 spans 15 amino acids.

Ten or more counts support this clone. The read is 3 residues too short to cover the CDR3 end, so that end is filled in from the germline J gene. This chain uses TRBV20-1 with TRBJ2-1, with 7 bases matching TRBD2. The CDR3 totals 16 residues. J lost 0 bases, V lost 5 bases, and 10 bases had no gene match. Germline lookup yields CDR1 DFQATT and CDR2 SNEGSKA (reference sequence). The sequenced part of the CDR3 DNA is TGCAGTGCTCCCCCCCGGGGGAGGGGCTCCTACAATGAG. It yields the protein CSAPPRGRGSYNE. The whole CDR3 region reads CSAPPRGRGSYNEQFF.

This clone appeared many times. The read is 3 residues too short to cover the CDR3 end, so that end is filled in from the germline J gene. The chain links TRBV2 to TRBJ2-5, with a weak D call TRBD2 (6 bases). From germline, CDR1 is SNHLY and CDR2 FYNNEI. V lost 6 bases, J lost 4 bases, and 15 bases lay in between. This CDR3 has 14 amino acids. The sequenced part of the CDR3 DNA is TGTGCCAGCAGGGGGGGACGACGGCGAGAGACC. Protein sequence: CASRGGRRRET. The CDR3, in full, reads CASRGGRRRETQYF.

As concerns this clone: The read ends 3 residues before the CDR3 terminus; that terminus is restored from the germline J gene. The gene calls are TRBV19 and TRBJ2-4, with 9 bases aligning to TRBD1. Germline lookup yields CDR1 LNHDA and CDR2 SQIVND (reference sequence). The CDR3 runs 13 residues. CDR3 in amino acids: CASRGTGTYGQYF. CDR3 DNA, as far as it was read: TGTGCCAGTAGGGGGACAGGGACCTATGGT.

This clone was observed at least ten times. CDR3 DNA, as far as it was read: TGTGCCAGCAGCTTGCCCGGGACAGGGTACCACGAG. It specifies CASSLPGTGYHE. The entire CDR3 sequence reads CASSLPGTGYHEQYF. The chain uses TRBV5-4 and TRBJ2-7, with 9 bases identical to TRBD1. The read ends 3 residues early relative to the CDR3; the germline J gene fills the gap. With 1 base clipped from V and 5 bases from J, the junction kept 7 bases outside the gene matches. This CDR3 has 15 residues. Germline V gene sequence: CDR1 SGHNT, CDR2 YYREEE (reference sequence). Variable domain in full (rest from reference TRBV5-4 and TRBJ2-7): ETGVTQSPTHLIKTRGQQVTLRCSSQSGHNTVSWYQQALGQGPQFIFQYYREEENGRGNFPPRFSGLQFPNYSSELNVNALELDDSALYLCASSLPGTGYHEQYFGPGTRLTVT.

This clone was counted at least ten times. Coverage ceases 3 residues before the CDR3 finishes, and the germline J gene fills in the end. The rearrangement uses TRBV7-9 and TRBJ2-7; TRBD1 agrees at 7 bases. The CDR3 runs to 14 residues. Germline-derived CDR1 and CDR2 are SEHNR and FQNEAQ (reference sequence). The V gene end was trimmed by 3 bases and the J gene end by 4 bases; junction bases not matched to a gene: 6. CDR3 DNA, as far as it was read: TGTGCCAGCAGCTTGTCGACAGGGCGGTACGAG. It codes for CASSLSTGRYE. The full CDR3 protein is CASSLSTGRYEQYF.

This clone was picked up many times. Coverage ceases 3 residues before the CDR3 finishes, and the germline J gene fills in the end. The chain joins TRBV12-3 or TRBV12-4 to TRBJ2-3, with a tentative D call TRBD1 (6 bases). This CDR3 contains 14 residues. The V and J ends lost 5 bases and 4 bases respectively, with 13 bases between them. The CDR3: CASSPGRGSDTQYF. The CDR3 bases that were read are TGTGCCAGCAGTCCTGGCAGGGGTTCAGATACG.

This clone is classed as medium-sized. Read coverage stops 3 residues before the CDR3 terminus; the germline J gene supplies the remainder. The V gene is TRBV4-2, the J gene TRBJ2-1; 10 positions match TRBD2. V shed 2 bases, J shed 5 bases, and the junction held 18 bases outside the gene matches. From germline, CDR1 is LGHNA and CDR2 YNFKEQ. This CDR3 is built from 20 residues. The CDR3 loop is CASSQSPASGRRLAHNEQFF. The part of the CDR3 DNA that was read is TGTGCCAGCAGCCAAAGCCCCGCTAGCGGGAGACGCCTTGCCCACAATGAG.